These 15 T cell receptor beta chains were sequenced from one sample in a study of somatic mutations in cytotoxic T cells in rheumatoid arthritis. This table comes from immunoSEQ multiplex PCR, and its TCRdb copy is limited to in-frame clones, with some not included. The sample has several thousand clones; around four fifths are singletons. The sample consisted of CD8+ T cells sorted from blood. The source is an adult with rheumatoid arthritis.

V gene TRBV9 combines with J gene TRBJ2-5; 7 bases fit TRBD2. The CDR3 runs 15 residues. The V gene's germline CDR1 is SGDLS and CDR2 YYNGEE. J gave up 3 bases and V 2 bases, and 7 bases lay outside the gene matches. The CDR3 protein is CASSVGTNNKETQYF. The DNA for the CDR3 is TGTGCCAGCAGCGTTGGGACTAACAACAAAGAGACCCAGTACTTC.

This chain joins TRBV6-1 and TRBJ2-5; TRBD1 is a possible D gene (5 bases). V shed 2 bases and J shed 11 bases, with 9 bases lying between them. Germline V CDR1 and CDR2: MNHNS, SASEGT. The CDR3 sequence is 11 residues long. CDR3: CASSEPAGQYF. CDR3 coding DNA: TGTGCCAGCAGTGAACCCGCAGGGCAGTACTTC.

The chain uses TRBV4-2 and TRBJ2-2, with D perhaps given as TRBD1 or TRBD2 (5 bases each). The germline CDR1 and CDR2 sequences are LGHNA and YNFKEQ. The CDR3 consists of 19 residues. V dropped 4 bases and J dropped 5 bases, with 26 bases sitting between them. In DNA form, the CDR3 reads TGTGCCAGCAGCCCGCCGACTACCCGGGACCCCCGAAGGACCGGGGAGCTGTTTTTT. Translating it yields CASSPPTTRDPRRTGELFF.

This chain uses TRBV27 with TRBJ2-1; 10 nucleotides agree with TRBD2. V shed 5 bases and J 2 bases; nucleotides not matched to a gene: 3. The CDR3 sequence is 15 residues long. CDR1 and CDR2 from the germline V gene are MNHEY and SMNVEV (reference sequence). The CDR3 reads CASSVAGGPYNEQFF. The DNA of the CDR3 is TGTGCCAGCAGTGTAGCGGGAGGACCCTACAATGAGCAGTTCTTC.

The rearrangement joins TRBV7-8 to TRBJ1-3; D is unclear. This CDR3 comprises 15 residues. Germline assignment: CDR1 SGHVS and CDR2 FQNEAQ. The V end lost 5 bases, the J end lost 4 bases, and 15 bases lay between the germline ends. The CDR3 here is CASSPYRGQGNTIYF. The CDR3 DNA follows: TGTGCCAGCAGCCCCTATCGGGGTCAGGGAAACACCATATATTTT.

V is TRBV27 and J is TRBJ1-1, with 7 positions matching TRBD1. Germline lookup yields CDR1 MNHEY and CDR2 SMNVEV (reference sequence). The CDR3 is made up of 16 amino acids. Trimming took 3 bases from V and 1 from J; bases not matched to a gene: 8. CDR3 loop: CASSFRDRIPNTEAFF. In nucleotides, the CDR3 is TGTGCCAGCAGTTTTAGGGACAGAATCCCGAACACTGAAGCTTTCTTT.

The rearrangement uses TRBV21-1 and TRBJ1-1; the DNA was not used to check the table's D call, TRBD1. TRBV21-1 is assigned pseudogene status. This CDR3 has 17 amino acids. For the CDR3, the DNA is TGTGCCAGCAGCAAAGCAGCAAGGCGGGACAGGGACTCTGAAGCTTTCTTT. Translating it yields CASSKAARRDRDSEAFF.

Regarding this clone: Different DNA sequences within this sample yield the same CDR3. The V and J genes are TRBV6-6 and TRBJ2-1, with 14 positions matching TRBD2. This CDR3 spans 16 amino acids. With V trimmed by 2 bases and J by 3 bases, 0 bases remained unmatched. CDR1 MNHNY and CDR2 SVGAGI come from the germline V gene (reference sequence). The CDR3 DNA reads TGTGCCAGCAGTTACGGGACTAGCGGGAGCTACAATGAGCAGTTCTTC. Protein: CASSYGTSGSYNEQFF.

The CDR3 DNA sequence: TGCAGTGCTTACTTAGATACGCAGTATTTT. It yields the protein CSAYLDTQYF. The chain links TRBV20-1 to TRBJ2-3; D is uncertain. This CDR3 contains 10 residues. Germline CDR1 DFQATT, CDR2 SNEGSKA (reference sequence). Trimming pared 5 bases from V and 5 bases from J, leaving 5 bases between.

The chain employs TRBV27 and TRBJ2-1; 7 nucleotides agree with TRBD2. V lost 3 bases to trimming and J lost 9 bases; unmatched junction nucleotides: 17. The CDR3 is 17 residues long. Germline CDR1 MNHEY, CDR2 SMNVEV (reference sequence). The CDR3 reads CASSFEFRDYLEGEQFF. CDR3 nucleotides: TGTGCCAGCAGTTTTGAGTTTCGGGACTACTTAGAGGGTGAGCAGTTCTTC.

V and J are TRBV27 and TRBJ2-3; 14 bases align to TRBD2. Germline CDR1 reads MNHEY; CDR2 reads SMNVEV (reference sequence). Losses at the gene ends were 10 bases for V and 6 bases for J; bases not matched to a gene: 6. The CDR3 spans 14 residues. The DNA for the CDR3 is TGTGCCACCATGACTAGCGGGGGGGCGGATACGCAGTATTTT. This gives the protein CATMTSGGADTQYF.

The chain employs TRBV4-1 and TRBJ2-3; D is unresolved. The V gene's germline CDR1 is MGHRA and CDR2 YSYEKL. CDR3 length equals 15 residues. V gave up 9 bases and J gave up 2 bases, with 18 bases separating them. The DNA for the CDR3 is TGCGCCAGACCCCGTATAGCAGTAAACACAGATACGCAGTATTTT. It translates to CARPRIAVNTDTQYF.

The chain recombines TRBV29-1 with TRBJ2-1, with TRBD1 identical over 8 bases. There are 14 residues in the CDR3. Germline CDR1 and CDR2: SQVTM and ANQGSEA. V was pared by 1 base and J by 9 bases, with 8 bases of the junction left unmatched. Here the CDR3 DNA reads TGCAGCGTTGAAGTCTCGACAGGGGACGGTGAGCAGTTCTTC. As protein: CSVEVSTGDGEQFF.

The V and J genes are TRBV27 and TRBJ1-6, with D maybe TRBD1 (6 bases). V lost 6 bases to trimming and J lost 1 base, with 16 bases between them. The CDR3 extends over 17 amino acids. The germline gives CDR1 MNHEY, CDR2 SMNVEV (reference sequence). CDR3 sequence reads: CASSPMGGRSYNSPLHF. CDR3 DNA sequence: TGTGCCAGCAGCCCCATGGGGGGCCGGTCCTATAATTCACCCCTCCACTTT.

The chain is built from TRBV7-9 and TRBJ2-7; 9 bases agree with TRBD1. Germline V gives CDR1 SEHNR, CDR2 FQNEAQ (reference sequence). Unmatched junction bases numbered 8, after V lost 5 bases and J lost 0 bases. CDR3 length equals 16 residues. CDR3 sequence reads: CASSPGTGFHSYEQYF. The CDR3 DNA sequence: TGTGCCAGCAGCCCCGGGACAGGGTTCCACTCCTACGAGCAGTACTTC.